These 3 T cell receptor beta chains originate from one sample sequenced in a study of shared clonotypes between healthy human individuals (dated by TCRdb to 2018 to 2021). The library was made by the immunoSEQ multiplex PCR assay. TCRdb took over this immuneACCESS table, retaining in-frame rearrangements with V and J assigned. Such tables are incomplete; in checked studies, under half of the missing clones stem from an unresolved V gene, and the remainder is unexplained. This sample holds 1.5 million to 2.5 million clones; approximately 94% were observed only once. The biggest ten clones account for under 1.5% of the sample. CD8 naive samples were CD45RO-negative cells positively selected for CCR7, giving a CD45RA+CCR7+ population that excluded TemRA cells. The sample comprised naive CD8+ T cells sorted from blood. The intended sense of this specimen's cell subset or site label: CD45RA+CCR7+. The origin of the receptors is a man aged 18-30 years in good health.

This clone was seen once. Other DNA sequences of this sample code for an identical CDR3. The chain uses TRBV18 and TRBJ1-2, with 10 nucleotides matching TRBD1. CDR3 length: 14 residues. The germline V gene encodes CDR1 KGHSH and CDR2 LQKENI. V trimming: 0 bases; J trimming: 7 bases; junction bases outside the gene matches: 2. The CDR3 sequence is CASSPPGQGFGYTF. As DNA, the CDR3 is TGTGCCAGCTCACCACCGGGACAGGGGTTTGGCTACACCTTC.

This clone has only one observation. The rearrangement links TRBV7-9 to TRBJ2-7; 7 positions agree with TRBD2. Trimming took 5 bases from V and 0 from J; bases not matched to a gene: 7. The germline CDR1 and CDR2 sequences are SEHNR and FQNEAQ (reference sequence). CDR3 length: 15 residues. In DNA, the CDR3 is TGTGCCAGCAGCCCAGGACTAGTGGGCTCCTACGAGCAGTACTTC. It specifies CASSPGLVGSYEQYF.

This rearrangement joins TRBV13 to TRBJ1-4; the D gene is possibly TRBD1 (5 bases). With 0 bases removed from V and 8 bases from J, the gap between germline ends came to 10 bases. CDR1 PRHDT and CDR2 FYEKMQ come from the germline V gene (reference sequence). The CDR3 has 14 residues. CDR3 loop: CASSLGRAEEKLFF. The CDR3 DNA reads TGTGCCAGCAGCTTAGGCAGGGCAGAGGAAAAACTGTTTTTT.